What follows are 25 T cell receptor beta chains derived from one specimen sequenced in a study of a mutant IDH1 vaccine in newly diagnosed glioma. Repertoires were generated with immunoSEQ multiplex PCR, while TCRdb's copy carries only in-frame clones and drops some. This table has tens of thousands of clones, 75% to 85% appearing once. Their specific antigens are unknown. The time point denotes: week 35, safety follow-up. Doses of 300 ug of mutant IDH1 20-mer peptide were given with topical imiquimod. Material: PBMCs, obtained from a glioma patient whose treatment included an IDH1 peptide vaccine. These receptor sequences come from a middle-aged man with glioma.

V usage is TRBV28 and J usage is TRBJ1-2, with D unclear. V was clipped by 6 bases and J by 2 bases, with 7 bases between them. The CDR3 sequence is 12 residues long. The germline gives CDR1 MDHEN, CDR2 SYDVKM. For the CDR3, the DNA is TGTGCCAGCAGCCTGGTAAACTATGGCTACACCTTC. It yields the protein CASSLVNYGYTF.

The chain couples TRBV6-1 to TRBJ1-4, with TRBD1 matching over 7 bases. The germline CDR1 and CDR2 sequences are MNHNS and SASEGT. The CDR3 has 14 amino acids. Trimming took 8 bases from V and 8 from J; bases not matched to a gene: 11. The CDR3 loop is CASRGHRGREKLFF. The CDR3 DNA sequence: TGTGCCAGCCGAGGACACAGGGGACGGGAAAAACTGTTTTTT.

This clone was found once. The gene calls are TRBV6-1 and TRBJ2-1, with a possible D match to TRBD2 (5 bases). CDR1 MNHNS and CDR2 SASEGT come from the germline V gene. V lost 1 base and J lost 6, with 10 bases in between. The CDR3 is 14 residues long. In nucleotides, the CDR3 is TGTGCCAGCAGTGAAGACGGAGAGGGCAATGAGCAGTTCTTC. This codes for CASSEDGEGNEQFF.

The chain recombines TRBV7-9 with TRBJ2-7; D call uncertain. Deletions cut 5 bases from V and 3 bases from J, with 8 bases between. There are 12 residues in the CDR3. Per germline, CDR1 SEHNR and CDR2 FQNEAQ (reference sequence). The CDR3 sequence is CASSIAGYEQYF. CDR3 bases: TGTGCCAGCAGCATTGCAGGCTACGAGCAGTACTTC.

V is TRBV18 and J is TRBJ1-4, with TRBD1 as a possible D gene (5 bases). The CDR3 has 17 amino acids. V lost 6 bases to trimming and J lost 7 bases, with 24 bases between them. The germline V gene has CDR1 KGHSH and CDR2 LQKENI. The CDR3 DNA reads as TGTGCCAGCTCTCCGGCGTCGGGGGGTCAGGGCAGTGAAAAACTGTTTTTT. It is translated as CASSPASGGQGSEKLFF.

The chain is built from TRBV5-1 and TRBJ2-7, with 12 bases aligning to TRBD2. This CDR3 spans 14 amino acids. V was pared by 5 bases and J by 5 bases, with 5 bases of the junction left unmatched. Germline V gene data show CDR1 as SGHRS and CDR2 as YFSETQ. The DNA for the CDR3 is TGCGCCAGCAGGATGGGACTAGCGGGTGACGAGCAGTACTTC. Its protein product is CASRMGLAGDEQYF. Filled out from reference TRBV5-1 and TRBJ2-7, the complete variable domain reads KAGVTQTPRYLIKTRGQQVTLSCSPISGHRSVSWYQQTPGQGLQFLFEYFSETQRNKGNFPGRFSGRQFSNSRSEMNVSTLELGDSALYLCASRMGLAGDEQYFGPGTRLTVT.

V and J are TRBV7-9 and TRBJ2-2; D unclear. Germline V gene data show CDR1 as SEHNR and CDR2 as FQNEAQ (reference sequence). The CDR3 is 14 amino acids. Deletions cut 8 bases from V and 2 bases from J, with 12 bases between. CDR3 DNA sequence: TGTGCCAGCGGAGAACTCCAAAACACCGGGGAGCTGTTTTTT. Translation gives CASGELQNTGELFF.

CDR3 in DNA: TGTGCCAGCAGAAAACCGGGGGGAGAAGTTGAAGCTTTCTTT. Translation gives CASRKPGGEVEAFF. The chain recombines TRBV6-6 with TRBJ1-1; D is possibly TRBD1 (5 bases). CDR3 length equals 14 residues. CDR1 and CDR2 from the germline V gene are MNHNY and SVGAGI (reference sequence). V lost 6 bases and J lost 7, with 18 bases in between.

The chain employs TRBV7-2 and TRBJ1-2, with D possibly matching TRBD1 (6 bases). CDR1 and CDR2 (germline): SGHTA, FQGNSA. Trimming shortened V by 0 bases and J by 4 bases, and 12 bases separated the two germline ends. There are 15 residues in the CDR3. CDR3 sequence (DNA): TGTGCCAGCAGCTTAGCGGGGGGGCCAGCCTATGGCTACACCTTC. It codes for CASSLAGGPAYGYTF.

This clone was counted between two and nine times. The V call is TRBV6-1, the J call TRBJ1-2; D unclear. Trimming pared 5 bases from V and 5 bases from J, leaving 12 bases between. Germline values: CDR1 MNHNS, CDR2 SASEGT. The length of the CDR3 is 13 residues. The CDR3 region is CASSRDLGYGYTF. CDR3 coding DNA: TGTGCCAGCAGTCGAGATTTGGGGTATGGCTACACCTTC.

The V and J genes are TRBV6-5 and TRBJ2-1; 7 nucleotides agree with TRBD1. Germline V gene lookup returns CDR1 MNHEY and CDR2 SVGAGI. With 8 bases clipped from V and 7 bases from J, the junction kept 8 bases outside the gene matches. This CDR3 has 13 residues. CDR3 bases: TGTGCCAGCTCCGTCCCGGGACAGAATGAGCAGTTCTTC. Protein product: CASSVPGQNEQFF.

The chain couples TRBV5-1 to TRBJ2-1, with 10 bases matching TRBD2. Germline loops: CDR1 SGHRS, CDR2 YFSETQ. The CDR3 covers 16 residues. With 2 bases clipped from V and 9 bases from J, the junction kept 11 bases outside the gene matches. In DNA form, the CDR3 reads TGCGCCAGCAGCTTTAAGCGGGAGGGCCTATGGGTTGAGCAGTTCTTC. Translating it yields CASSFKREGLWVEQFF. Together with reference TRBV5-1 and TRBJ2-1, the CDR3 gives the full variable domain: KAGVTQTPRYLIKTRGQQVTLSCSPISGHRSVSWYQQTPGQGLQFLFEYFSETQRNKGNFPGRFSGRQFSNSRSEMNVSTLELGDSALYLCASSFKREGLWVEQFFGPGTRLTVL.

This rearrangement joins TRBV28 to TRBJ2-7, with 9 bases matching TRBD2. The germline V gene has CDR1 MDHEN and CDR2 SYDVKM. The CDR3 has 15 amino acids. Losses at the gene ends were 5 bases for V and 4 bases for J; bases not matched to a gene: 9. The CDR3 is CASSPHSGSGYEQYV. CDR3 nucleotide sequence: TGTGCCAGCAGTCCCCATAGCGGGAGCGGATACGAGCAGTACGTC.

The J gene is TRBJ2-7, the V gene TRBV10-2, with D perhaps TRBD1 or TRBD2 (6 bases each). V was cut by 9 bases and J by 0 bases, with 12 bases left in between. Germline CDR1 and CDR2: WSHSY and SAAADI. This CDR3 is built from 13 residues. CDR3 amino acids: CASGEDSSYEQYV. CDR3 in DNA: TGCGCCAGTGGGGAGGACAGCTCCTACGAGCAGTACGTC.

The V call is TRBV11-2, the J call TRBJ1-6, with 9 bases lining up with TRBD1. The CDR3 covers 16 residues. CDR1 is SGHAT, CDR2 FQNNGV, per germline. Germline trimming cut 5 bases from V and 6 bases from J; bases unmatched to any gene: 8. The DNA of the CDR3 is TGTGCCAGCAGCACCCATCGACAGGGGGGTAATTCACCCCTCCACTTT. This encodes CASSTHRQGGNSPLHF.

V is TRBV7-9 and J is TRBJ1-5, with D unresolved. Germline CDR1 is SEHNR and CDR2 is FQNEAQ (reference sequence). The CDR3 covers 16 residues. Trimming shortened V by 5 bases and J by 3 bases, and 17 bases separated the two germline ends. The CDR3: CASSLYTSGNNQPQHF. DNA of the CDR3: TGTGCCAGCAGCCTCTACACGAGCGGGAACAATCAGCCCCAGCATTTT.

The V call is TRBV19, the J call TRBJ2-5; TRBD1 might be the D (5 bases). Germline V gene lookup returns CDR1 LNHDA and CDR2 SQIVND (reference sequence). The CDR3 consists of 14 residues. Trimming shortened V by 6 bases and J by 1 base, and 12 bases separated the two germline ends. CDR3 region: CASRSKGSQETQYF. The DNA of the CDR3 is TGTGCCAGTAGGTCTAAGGGGTCCCAAGAGACCCAGTACTTC.

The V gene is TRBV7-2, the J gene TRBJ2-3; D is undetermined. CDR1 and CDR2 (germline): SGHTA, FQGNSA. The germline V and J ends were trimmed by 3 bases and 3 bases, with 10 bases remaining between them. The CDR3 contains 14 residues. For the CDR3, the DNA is TGTGCCAGCAGCTTTAATTCTGAGACAGATACGCAGTATTTT. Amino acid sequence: CASSFNSETDTQYF. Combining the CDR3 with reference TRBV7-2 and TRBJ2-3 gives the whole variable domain GAGVSQSPSNKVTEKGKDVELRCDPISGHTALYWYRQSLGQGLEFLIYFQGNSAPDKSGLPSDRFSAERTGGSVSTLTIQRTQQEDSAVYLCASSFNSETDTQYFGPGTRLTVL.

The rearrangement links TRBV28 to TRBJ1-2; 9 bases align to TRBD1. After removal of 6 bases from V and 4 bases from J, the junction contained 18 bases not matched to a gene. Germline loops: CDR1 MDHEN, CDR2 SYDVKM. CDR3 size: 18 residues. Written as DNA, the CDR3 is TGTGCCAGCAGCCCCTCGGTACCGGGACAGGGAGATCGCTATGGCTACACCTTC. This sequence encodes CASSPSVPGQGDRYGYTF.

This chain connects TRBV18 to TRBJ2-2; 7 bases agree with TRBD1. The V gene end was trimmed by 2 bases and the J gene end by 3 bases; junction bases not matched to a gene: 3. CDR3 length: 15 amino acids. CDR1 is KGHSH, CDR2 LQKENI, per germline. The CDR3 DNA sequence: TGTGCCAGCTCACCAGGGGGACAGCACACCGGGGAGCTGTTTTTT. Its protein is CASSPGGQHTGELFF.

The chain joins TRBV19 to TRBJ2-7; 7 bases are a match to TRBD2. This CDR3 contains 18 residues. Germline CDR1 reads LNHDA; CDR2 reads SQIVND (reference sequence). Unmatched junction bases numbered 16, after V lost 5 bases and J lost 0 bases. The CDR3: CASSGASGQTRISYEQYF. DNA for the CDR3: TGTGCCAGTAGTGGGGCTAGCGGCCAAACCCGGATCTCCTACGAGCAGTACTTC.

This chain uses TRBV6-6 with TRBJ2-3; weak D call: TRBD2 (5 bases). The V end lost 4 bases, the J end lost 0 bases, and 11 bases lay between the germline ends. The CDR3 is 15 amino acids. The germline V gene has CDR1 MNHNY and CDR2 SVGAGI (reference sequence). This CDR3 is CASSFSRVSTDTQYF. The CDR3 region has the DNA TGTGCCAGCAGTTTTTCGAGGGTTAGCACAGATACGCAGTATTTT.

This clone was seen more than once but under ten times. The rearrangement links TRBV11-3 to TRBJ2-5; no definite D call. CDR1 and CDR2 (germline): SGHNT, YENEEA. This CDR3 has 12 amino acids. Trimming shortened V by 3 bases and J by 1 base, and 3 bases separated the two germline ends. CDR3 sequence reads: CASSLGQETQYF. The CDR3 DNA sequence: TGTGCCAGCAGCTTGGGCCAAGAGACCCAGTACTTC.

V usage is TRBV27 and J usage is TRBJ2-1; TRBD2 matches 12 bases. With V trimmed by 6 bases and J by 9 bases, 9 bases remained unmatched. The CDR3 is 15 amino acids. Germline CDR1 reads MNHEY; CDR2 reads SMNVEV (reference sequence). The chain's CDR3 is CASRPRLAGEGEQFF. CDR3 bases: TGTGCCAGCAGACCTCGACTAGCGGGAGAAGGTGAGCAGTTCTTC.

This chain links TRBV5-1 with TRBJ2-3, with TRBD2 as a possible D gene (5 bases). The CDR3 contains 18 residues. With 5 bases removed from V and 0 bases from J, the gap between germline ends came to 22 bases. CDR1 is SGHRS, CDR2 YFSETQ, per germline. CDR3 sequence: CASRGSGIAGVSTDTQYF. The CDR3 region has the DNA TGCGCCAGCAGGGGGTCGGGGATTGCGGGCGTTAGCACAGATACGCAGTATTTT.